This T cell receptor (beta chain) was recorded in a study of memory CD4+ T cells and cytomegalovirus serostatus. Across the study: Healthy Belgian adult donors included nine or ten CMV-positive and 20 to 30 CMV-negative people.

In the authors' methods: Out-of-frame sequences were removed, leaving roughly 2.1 million distinct TCRbeta sequences. The protocol was immunoSEQ multiplex PCR, while the TCRdb copy is restricted to in-frame clones and leaves out a portion. Clonal size and the V and J genes are those of that table, whereas D and trimming came from the DNA. The sample yields roughly 50,000 clones, roughly 80% seen once. Per the germline V gene, CDR1 is DFQATT and CDR2 is SNEGSKA (reference sequence). The CDR3 covers 11 residues. The V gene lost 6 bases and the J gene lost 1 base, with 6 bases spanning the gap. Single viable CD3+CD4+CD8-CD45RO+ cells were sorted as the memory CD4+ T cells. Total CD4+ T cells were enriched by CD4 positive selection.

The chain uses TRBV20-1 and TRBJ1-2, with D hard to call. The sequencing input was memory CD4+ T cells from blood. The TCR was taken from an adult in good health and CMV-seronegative. CDR3 nucleotides: TGCAGTGCCCTAGTTAACTATGGCTACACCTTC. Translation gives CSALVNYGYTF.